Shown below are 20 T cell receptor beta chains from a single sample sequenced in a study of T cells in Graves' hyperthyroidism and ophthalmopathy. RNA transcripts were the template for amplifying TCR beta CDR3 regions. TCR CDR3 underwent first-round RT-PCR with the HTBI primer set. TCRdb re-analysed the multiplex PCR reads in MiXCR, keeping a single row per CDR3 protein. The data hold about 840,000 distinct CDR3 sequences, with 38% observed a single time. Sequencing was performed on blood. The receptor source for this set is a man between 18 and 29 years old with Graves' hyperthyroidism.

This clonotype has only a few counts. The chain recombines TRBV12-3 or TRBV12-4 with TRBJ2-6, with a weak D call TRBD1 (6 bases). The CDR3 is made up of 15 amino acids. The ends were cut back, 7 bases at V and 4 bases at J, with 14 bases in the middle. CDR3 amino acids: CASNPLGAGANVLTF. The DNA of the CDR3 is TGTGCCAGCAACCCATTGGGGGCCGGGGCCAACGTCCTGACTTTC.

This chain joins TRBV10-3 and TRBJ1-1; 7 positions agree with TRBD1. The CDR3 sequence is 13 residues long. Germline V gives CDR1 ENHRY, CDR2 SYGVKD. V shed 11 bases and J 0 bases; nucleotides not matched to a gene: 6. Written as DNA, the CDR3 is TGTGCCTCAGAGGGACAGTTGAACACTGAAGCTTTCTTT. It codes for CASEGQLNTEAFF.

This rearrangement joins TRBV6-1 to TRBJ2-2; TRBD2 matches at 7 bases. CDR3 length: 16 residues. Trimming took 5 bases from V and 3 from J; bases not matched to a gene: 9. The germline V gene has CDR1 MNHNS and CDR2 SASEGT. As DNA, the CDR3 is TGTGCCAGCAGTCGGAGGCTAGCGGTAGACACCGGGGAGCTGTTTTTT. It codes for CASSRRLAVDTGELFF.

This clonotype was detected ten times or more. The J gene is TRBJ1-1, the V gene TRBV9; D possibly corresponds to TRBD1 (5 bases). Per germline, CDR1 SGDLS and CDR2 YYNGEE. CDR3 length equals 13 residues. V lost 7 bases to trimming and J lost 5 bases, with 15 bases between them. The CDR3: CASRKAGSTEAFF. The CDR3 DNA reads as TGTGCCAGCCGTAAAGCAGGGAGTACTGAAGCTTTCTTT.

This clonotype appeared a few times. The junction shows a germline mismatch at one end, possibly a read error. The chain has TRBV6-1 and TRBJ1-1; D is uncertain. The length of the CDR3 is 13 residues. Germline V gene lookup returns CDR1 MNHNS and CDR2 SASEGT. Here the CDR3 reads CAGSPGLHTEAFF. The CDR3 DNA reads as TGTGCCGGCAGCCCCGGGCTTCACACTGAAGCTTTCTTT.

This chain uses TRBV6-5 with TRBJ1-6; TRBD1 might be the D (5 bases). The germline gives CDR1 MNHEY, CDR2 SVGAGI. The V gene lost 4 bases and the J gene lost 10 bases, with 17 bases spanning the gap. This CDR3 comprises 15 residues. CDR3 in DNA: TGTGCCAGCAGTTTGATACGCCCGGGGCTCTCACCCCTCCACTTT. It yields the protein CASSLIRPGLSPLHF.

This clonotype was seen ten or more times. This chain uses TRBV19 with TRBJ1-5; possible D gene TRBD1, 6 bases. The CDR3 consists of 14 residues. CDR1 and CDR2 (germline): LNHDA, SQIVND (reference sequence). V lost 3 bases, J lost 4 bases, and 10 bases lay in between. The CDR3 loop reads CASSIFTGNQPQHF. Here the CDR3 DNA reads TGTGCCAGTAGTATTTTCACAGGGAATCAGCCCCAGCATTTT. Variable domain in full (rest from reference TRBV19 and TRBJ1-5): DGGITQSPKYLFRKEGQNVTLSCEQNLNHDAMYWYRQDPGQGLRLIYYSQIVNDFQKGDIAEGYSVSREKKESFPLTVTSAQKNPTAFYLCASSIFTGNQPQHFGDGTRLSIL.

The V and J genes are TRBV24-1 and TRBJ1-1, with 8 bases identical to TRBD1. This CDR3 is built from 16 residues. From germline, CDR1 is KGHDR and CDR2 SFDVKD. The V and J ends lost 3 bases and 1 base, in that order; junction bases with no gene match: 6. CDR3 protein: CATSDPRTGWNTEAFF. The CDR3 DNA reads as TGTGCCACCAGTGATCCCCGGACAGGGTGGAACACTGAAGCTTTCTTT.

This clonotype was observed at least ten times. In DNA, the CDR3 is TGTGCCAGCAGCCGGGGACAGGACCGCCTCTATGGCTACACCTTC. Amino acids: CASSRGQDRLYGYTF. The J gene is TRBJ1-2, the V gene TRBV2; 8 bases map to TRBD1. The germline CDR1 and CDR2 sequences are SNHLY and FYNNEI. This CDR3 is built from 15 residues. J lost 4 bases, V lost 6 bases, and 10 bases had no gene match.

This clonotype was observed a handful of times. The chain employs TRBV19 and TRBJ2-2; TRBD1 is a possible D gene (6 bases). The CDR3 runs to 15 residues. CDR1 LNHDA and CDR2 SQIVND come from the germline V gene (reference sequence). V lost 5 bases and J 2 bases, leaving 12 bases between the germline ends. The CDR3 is CASSDPGHNTGELFF. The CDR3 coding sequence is TGTGCCAGTAGTGACCCGGGACACAACACCGGGGAGCTGTTTTTT.

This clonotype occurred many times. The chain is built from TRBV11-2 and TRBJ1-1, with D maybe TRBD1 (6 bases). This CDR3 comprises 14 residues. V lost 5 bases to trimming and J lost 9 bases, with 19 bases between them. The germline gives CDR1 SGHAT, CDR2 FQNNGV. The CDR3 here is CASSRSLGGAKAFF. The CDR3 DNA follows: TGTGCCAGCAGCCGATCGCTGGGGGGGGCCAAAGCTTTCTTT.

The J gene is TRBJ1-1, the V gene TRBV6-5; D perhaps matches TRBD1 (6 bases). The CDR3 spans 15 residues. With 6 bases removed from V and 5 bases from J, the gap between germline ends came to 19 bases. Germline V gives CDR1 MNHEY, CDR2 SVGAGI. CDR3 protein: CASRQGGGMETEAFF. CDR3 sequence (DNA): TGTGCCAGCAGGCAAGGGGGGGGTATGGAAACTGAAGCTTTCTTT.

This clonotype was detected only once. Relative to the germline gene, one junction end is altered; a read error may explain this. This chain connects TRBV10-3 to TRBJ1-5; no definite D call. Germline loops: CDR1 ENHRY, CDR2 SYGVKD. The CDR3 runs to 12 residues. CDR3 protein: CASSPLLGPQHF. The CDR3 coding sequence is TGTGCCAGCAGTCCCCTCCTAGGGCCCCAGCATTTT.

This CDR3 is CASSLALGAHMNTEAFF. Written as DNA, the CDR3 is TGTGCCAGCAGCTTAGCGCTCGGGGCGCACATGAACACTGAAGCTTTCTTT. The rearrangement links TRBV7-2 to TRBJ1-1; a possible D gene is TRBD1 (5 bases). Trimming removed 0 bases at V and 0 bases at J, with 14 bases between. CDR3 length: 17 amino acids. Germline CDR1 SGHTA, CDR2 FQGNSA.

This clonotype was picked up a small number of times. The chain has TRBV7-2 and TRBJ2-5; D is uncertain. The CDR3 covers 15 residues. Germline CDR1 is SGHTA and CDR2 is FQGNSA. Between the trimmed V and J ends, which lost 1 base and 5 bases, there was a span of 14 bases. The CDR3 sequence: CASSLGELPPETQYF. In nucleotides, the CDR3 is TGTGCCAGCAGCTTAGGAGAGCTCCCTCCGGAGACCCAGTACTTC.

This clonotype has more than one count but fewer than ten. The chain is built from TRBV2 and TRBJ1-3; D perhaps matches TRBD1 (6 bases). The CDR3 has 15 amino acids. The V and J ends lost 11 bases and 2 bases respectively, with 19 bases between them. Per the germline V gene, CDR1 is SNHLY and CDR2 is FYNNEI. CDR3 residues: CAGKEGGAPGNTIYF. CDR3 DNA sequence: TGTGCCGGCAAGGAAGGGGGGGCCCCTGGAAACACCATATATTTT.

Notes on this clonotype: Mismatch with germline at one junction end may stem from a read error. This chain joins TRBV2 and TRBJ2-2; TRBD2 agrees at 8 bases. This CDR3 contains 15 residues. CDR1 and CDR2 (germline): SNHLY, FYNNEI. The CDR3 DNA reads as TGTGCCAGCGAGGGCGGGAGGTCGAACACCGGGGAGCTGCTTTTT. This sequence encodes CASEGGRSNTGELLF.

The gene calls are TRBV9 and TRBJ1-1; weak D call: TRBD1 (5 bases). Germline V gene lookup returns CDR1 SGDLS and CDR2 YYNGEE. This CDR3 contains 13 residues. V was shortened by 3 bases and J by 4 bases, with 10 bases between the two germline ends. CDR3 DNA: TGTGCCAGCAGCGCTACGGGGCCCACTGAAGCTTTCTTT. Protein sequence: CASSATGPTEAFF.

CDR3 bases: TGTGCCAGCAGTTTGACAGTCTTCTATGGCTACACCTTC. As protein: CASSLTVFYGYTF. This chain uses TRBV12-3 or TRBV12-4 with TRBJ1-2; perhaps TRBD1 as D (5 bases). Trimming cost V 3 bases and J 4 bases, with 9 bases left between them. This CDR3 has 13 amino acids.

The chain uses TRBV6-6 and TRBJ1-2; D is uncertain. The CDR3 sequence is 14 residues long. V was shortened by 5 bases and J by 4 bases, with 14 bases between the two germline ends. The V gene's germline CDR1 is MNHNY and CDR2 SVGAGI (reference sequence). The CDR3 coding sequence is TGTGCCAGCAGTGAAGCCTTGGGCAGCTATGGCTACACCTTC. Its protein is CASSEALGSYGYTF.